Below, 2 T cell receptor beta chains from the same sample are listed, as sequenced in a study of shared clonotypes between healthy human individuals. TCRdb's table, derived via immunoSEQ multiplex PCR, lists solely in-frame clones and lacks some. Found here are 2 million to 2.5 million clones, more than 80% of them singletons; the top ten hold 0.39%. Sequenced sample: naive CD4+ T cells from PBMCs. Subset indicated: CD45RA+ positively selected. All receptors derive from a man younger than 35 in good health. Some clones in this sample may be carry-over from other donors' samples.

As DNA, the CDR3 is TGTGCCAGCAGTGATAACGGAGGCACAGATACGCAGTATTTT. Translating gives CASSDNGGTDTQYF. The chain links TRBV6-4 to TRBJ2-3; D unclear. This CDR3 is built from 14 residues. With 3 bases removed from V and 1 base from J, the gap between germline ends came to 8 bases. Germline CDR1 is MRHNA and CDR2 is SNTAGT.

V and J are TRBV6-6 and TRBJ1-5; TRBD1 matches at 11 bases. This CDR3 spans 14 amino acids. Germline-derived CDR1 and CDR2 are MNHNY and SVGAGI (reference sequence). The J segment lost 6 bases and the V segment lost 7 bases, leaving 5 bases of the junction unmatched. The CDR3 sequence is CASKGQGVVQPQHF. The CDR3 nucleotides are TGTGCCAGCAAGGGACAGGGGGTAGTTCAGCCCCAGCATTTT.